This T cell receptor beta chain stems from a study of shared clonotypes between healthy human individuals. V lost 8 bases, J lost 5 bases, and 7 bases stayed unmatched. Germline values: CDR1 LNHDA, CDR2 SQIVND (reference sequence). The CDR3 contains 13 residues. The authors' processing: ImmunoSEQ only sent back junction sequences with no quality scores, so filtering was done differently. Generated by immunoSEQ multiplex PCR, the TCRdb table keeps only in-frame clones and is missing some. The DNA gave D and trimming, while V, J and clone size come from that table. The sample lists about 2.1 million clones; roughly 91% were seen once. General observations from the study: How much donors shared clonotypes was expected to be affected by sequencing depth. The authors sampled blood alone, and tissue repertoires likely differ.

Naive CD8 populations comprised CD45RO-negative cells positively selected for CCR7, excluding terminally differentiated effector memory CD45RA+ cells. The donors, all of them Caucasian adults, lived in Nashville, Tennessee. Details on this clone: Its antigen remains unknown.

This chain uses TRBV19 with TRBJ2-7; 9 bases are shared with TRBD1. This TCR derives from a man aged 18 to 29 in good health. Some clones in this sample may be carry-over from other donors' samples. Sequenced: naive CD8+ T cells from PBMCs. The CDR3 region has the DNA TGTGCCAGTTCCCGGGACAGGGTAAACGAGCAGTACTTC. Translation gives CASSRDRVNEQYF.